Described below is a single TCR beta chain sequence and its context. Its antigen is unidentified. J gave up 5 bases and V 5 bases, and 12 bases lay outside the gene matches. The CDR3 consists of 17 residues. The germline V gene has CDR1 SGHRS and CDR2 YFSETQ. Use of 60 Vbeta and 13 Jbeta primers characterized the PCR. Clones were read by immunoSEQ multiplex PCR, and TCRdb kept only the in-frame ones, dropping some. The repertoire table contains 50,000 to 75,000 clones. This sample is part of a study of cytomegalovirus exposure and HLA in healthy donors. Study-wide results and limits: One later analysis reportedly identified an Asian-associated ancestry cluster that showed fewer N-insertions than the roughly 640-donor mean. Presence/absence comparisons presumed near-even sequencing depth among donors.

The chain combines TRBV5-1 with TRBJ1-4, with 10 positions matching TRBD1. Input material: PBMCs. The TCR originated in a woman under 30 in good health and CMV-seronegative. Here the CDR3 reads CASRPRQGALQNEKLFF. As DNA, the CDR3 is TGCGCCAGCAGACCTAGACAGGGGGCTCTACAAAATGAAAAACTGTTTTTT.